Shown below are 5 T cell receptor beta chains from a single sample sequenced in a study of T cells after yellow fever vaccination. Each CDR3 protein is one row after TCRdb ran MiXCR on the 5' RACE reads. The sample lists 200,000 to 250,000 distinct CDR3 sequences; about 7.1% were seen once. The sample was CD4+ T cells sorted from PBMCs, taken 15 days after the yellow fever booster vaccination. These receptors came from a man aged 30 to 45 who received the YFV17D yellow fever vaccine.

This clonotype was seen more than once but under ten times. V is TRBV6-5 and J is TRBJ1-1; a weak D match, TRBD1 (6 bases). Germline V lookup: CDR1 MNHEY, CDR2 SVGAGI. The CDR3 is 14 residues long. V lost 2 bases, J lost 1 base, and 8 bases lay in between. DNA for the CDR3: TGTGCCAGCAGTTACGGACAGCAGAACACTGAAGCTTTCTTT. Protein: CASSYGQQNTEAFF.

This clonotype occurred a few times. The rearrangement links TRBV5-4 to TRBJ2-1, with TRBD2 matching over 10 bases. The CDR3 runs to 17 residues. Per the germline V gene, CDR1 is SGHNT and CDR2 is YYREEE (reference sequence). After removal of 4 bases from V and 4 bases from J, the junction contained 11 bases not matched to a gene. The CDR3 is CASSPPGRTSGYNEQFF. As DNA, the CDR3 is TGTGCCAGCAGCCCCCCCGGCAGGACTAGCGGATACAATGAGCAGTTCTTC.

The chain carries TRBV7-8 and TRBJ2-2, with TRBD1 identical over 10 bases. Germline-derived CDR1 and CDR2 are SGHVS and FQNEAQ. The trim removed 6 bases at V and 5 bases at J, leaving 12 bases unmatched. The CDR3 totals 17 residues. The CDR3 DNA follows: TGTGCCAGCAGTCCTAGACAGGGGGCACCCGGGACCGGGGAGCTGTTTTTT. Residues: CASSPRQGAPGTGELFF.

A remark on this clonotype: A much larger clone differs from this one at a single base, so this may be a read error. This chain connects TRBV29-1 to TRBJ2-3; possibly TRBD1 or TRBD2 for D (6 bases each). CDR3 length: 15 amino acids. Per germline, CDR1 SQVTM and CDR2 ANQGSEA. The V and J ends lost 6 bases and 6 bases respectively, with 22 bases between them. In nucleotides, the CDR3 is TGCAGCGTCCCCACTTCCGGGGGCTGGCACGATACGCAGTATTTT. Protein: CSVPTSGGWHDTQYF.

This clonotype was picked up many times. This chain uses TRBV24-1 with TRBJ2-1; D is undetermined. Germline loops: CDR1 KGHDR, CDR2 SFDVKD. Trimming removed 6 bases from V and 6 bases from J, with 5 bases in between. The length of the CDR3 is 11 residues. The CDR3 DNA sequence: TGTGCCACCAGTCAACTCAATGAGCAGTTCTTC. It yields the protein CATSQLNEQFF.